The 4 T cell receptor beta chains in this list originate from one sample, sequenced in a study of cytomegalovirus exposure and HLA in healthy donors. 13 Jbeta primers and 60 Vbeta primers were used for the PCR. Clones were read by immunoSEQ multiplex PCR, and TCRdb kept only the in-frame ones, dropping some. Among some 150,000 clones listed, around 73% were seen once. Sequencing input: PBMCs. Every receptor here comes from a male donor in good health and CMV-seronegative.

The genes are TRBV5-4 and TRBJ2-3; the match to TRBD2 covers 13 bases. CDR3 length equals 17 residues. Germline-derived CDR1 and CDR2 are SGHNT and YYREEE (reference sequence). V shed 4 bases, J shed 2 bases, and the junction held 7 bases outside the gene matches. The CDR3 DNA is TGTGCCAGCAGCCAGACTAGCGGGAGGTCTATCACAGATACGCAGTATTTT. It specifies CASSQTSGRSITDTQYF.

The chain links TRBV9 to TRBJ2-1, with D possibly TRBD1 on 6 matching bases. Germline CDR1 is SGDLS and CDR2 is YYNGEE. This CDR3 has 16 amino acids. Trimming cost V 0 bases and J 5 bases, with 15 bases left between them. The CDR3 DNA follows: TGTGCCAGCAGCGTAGCCCTAACAGGGTTGGACAATGAGCAGTTCTTC. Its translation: CASSVALTGLDNEQFF.

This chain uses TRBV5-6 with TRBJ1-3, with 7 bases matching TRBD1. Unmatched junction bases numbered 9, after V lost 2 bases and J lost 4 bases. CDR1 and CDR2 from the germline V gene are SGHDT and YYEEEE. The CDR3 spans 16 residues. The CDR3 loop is CASSFGHLTGGNTIYF. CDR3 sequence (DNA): TGTGCCAGCAGCTTCGGACACTTGACAGGGGGAAACACCATATATTTT.

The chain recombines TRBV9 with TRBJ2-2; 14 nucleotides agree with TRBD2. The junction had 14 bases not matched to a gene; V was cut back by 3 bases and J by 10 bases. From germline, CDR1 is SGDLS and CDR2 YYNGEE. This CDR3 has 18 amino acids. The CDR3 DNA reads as TGTGCCAGCAGCGCGTTGATCGGGACTAGCGGGAGTCTACCGGAGCTGTTTTTT. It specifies CASSALIGTSGSLPELFF.